The 8 T cell receptor beta chains below were found in one sample sequenced in a study of cytomegalovirus exposure and HLA in healthy donors. Produced via immunoSEQ multiplex PCR; TCRdb's table is partial and in-frame only. The table records roughly 62,000 clones, 75% to 95% of them present only once. Sequencing was performed on PBMCs. The receptors come from a woman between 25 and 40 years old in good health and CMV-seronegative.

Turning to this clone: Other nucleotide sequences from this sample produce the same CDR3. The chain links TRBV27 to TRBJ2-1; TRBD1 aligns across 8 bases. Looked up from germline, CDR1 is MNHEY and CDR2 is SMNVEV (reference sequence). With V trimmed by 3 bases and J by 3 bases, 4 bases remained unmatched. This CDR3 has 15 amino acids. CDR3 region: CASSFGQGGYNEQFF. As DNA, the CDR3 is TGTGCCAGCAGTTTTGGACAGGGCGGCTACAATGAGCAGTTCTTC.

This clone appeared a single time. The V gene is TRBV10-3, the J gene TRBJ2-7; 12 bases agree with TRBD2. Per the germline V gene, CDR1 is ENHRY and CDR2 is SYGVKD. After removal of 0 bases from V and 2 bases from J, the junction contained 5 bases not matched to a gene. CDR3 length equals 17 residues. CDR3 sequence reads: CAISESGLAGRAYEQYF. Written as DNA, the CDR3 is TGTGCCATCAGTGAGTCTGGACTAGCGGGGAGGGCCTACGAGCAGTACTTC.

The chain recombines TRBV5-1 with TRBJ2-5; TRBD1 aligns across 7 bases. V was pared by 2 bases and J by 2 bases, with 9 bases of the junction left unmatched. Germline CDR1 and CDR2: SGHRS and YFSETQ. The CDR3 has 16 amino acids. Written as DNA, the CDR3 is TGCGCCAGCAGCTTCGACTCCGGGACAGTTCAAGAGACCCAGTACTTC. This gives the protein CASSFDSGTVQETQYF. Using reference TRBV5-1 and TRBJ2-5 for the parts outside the CDR3, the full variable domain is KAGVTQTPRYLIKTRGQQVTLSCSPISGHRSVSWYQQTPGQGLQFLFEYFSETQRNKGNFPGRFSGRQFSNSRSEMNVSTLELGDSALYLCASSFDSGTVQETQYFGPGTRLLVL.

The chain carries TRBV4-2 and TRBJ1-1; possible D gene TRBD1, 6 bases. The CDR3 covers 16 residues. Trimming removed 1 base from V and 1 base from J, with 13 bases in between. Germline V CDR1 and CDR2: LGHNA, YNFKEQ. This CDR3 reads CASSQAQDRENTEAFF. CDR3 bases: TGTGCCAGCAGCCAAGCCCAGGACAGAGAGAACACTGAAGCTTTCTTT.

This rearrangement joins TRBV9 to TRBJ2-3; 7 nucleotides agree with TRBD1. Germline-derived CDR1 and CDR2 are SGDLS and YYNGEE. V was clipped by 0 bases and J by 2 bases; unmatched bases: 6. The CDR3 contains 16 residues. CDR3 residues: CASSVAGQTTTDTQYF. CDR3 in DNA: TGTGCCAGCAGCGTAGCGGGACAGACGACCACAGATACGCAGTATTTT. The entire variable domain, with the rest obtained from reference TRBV9 and TRBJ2-3, is as follows: DSGVTQTPKHLITATGQRVTLRCSPRSGDLSVYWYQQSLDQGLQFLIQYYNGEERAKGNILERFSAQQFPDLHSELNLSSLELGDSALYFCASSVAGQTTTDTQYFGPGTRLTVL.

The chain links TRBV6-1 to TRBJ2-1; D ambiguous. There are 15 residues in the CDR3. CDR1 MNHNS and CDR2 SASEGT come from the germline V gene. V shed 6 bases and J shed 8 bases, with 20 bases lying between them. In DNA, the CDR3 is TGTGCCAGCAGGGAGTACCAACCCTGGAGCGATGAGCAGTTCTTC. Protein sequence: CASREYQPWSDEQFF.

The genes are TRBV7-2 and TRBJ2-1; TRBD1 might be the D (7 bases). Per germline, CDR1 SGHTA and CDR2 FQGNSA. The CDR3 runs 13 residues. V lost 4 bases, J lost 9 bases, and 13 bases lay in between. The CDR3: CASSSQGGIEQFF. CDR3 bases: TGTGCCAGCAGCTCCCAGGGGGGCATTGAGCAGTTCTTC.

The CDR3 region is CAIRGTSGTYNEQFF. The CDR3 nucleotides are TGTGCCATCAGGGGGACTAGCGGGACCTACAATGAGCAGTTCTTC. The chain combines TRBV10-3 with TRBJ2-1; 13 bases map to TRBD2. The CDR3 is made up of 15 amino acids. J gave up 2 bases and V 6 bases, and 1 base lay outside the gene matches. CDR1 and CDR2 (germline): ENHRY, SYGVKD.